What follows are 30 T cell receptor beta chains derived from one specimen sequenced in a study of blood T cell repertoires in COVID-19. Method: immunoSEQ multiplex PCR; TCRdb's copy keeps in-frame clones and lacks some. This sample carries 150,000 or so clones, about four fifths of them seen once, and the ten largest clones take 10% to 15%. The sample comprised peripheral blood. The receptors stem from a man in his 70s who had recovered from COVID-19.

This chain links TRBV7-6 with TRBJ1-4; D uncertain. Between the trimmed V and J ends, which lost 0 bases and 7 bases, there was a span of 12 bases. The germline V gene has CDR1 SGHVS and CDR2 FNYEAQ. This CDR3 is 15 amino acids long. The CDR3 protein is CASSLAGGPGEKLFF. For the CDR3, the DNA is TGTGCCAGCAGCTTAGCCGGAGGACCAGGTGAAAAACTGTTTTTT.

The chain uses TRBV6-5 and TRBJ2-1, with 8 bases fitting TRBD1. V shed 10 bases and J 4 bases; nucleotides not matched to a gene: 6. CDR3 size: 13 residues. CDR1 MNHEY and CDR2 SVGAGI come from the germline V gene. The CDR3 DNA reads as TGTGCCACTGGGAGACAGGGGTACAATGAGCAGTTCTTC. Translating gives CATGRQGYNEQFF.

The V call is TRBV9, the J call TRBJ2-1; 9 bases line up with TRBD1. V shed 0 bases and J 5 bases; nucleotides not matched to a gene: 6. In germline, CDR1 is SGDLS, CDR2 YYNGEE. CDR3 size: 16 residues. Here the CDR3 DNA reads TGTGCCAGCAGCGTAGCCGGGACAGGGTGGGACAATGAGCAGTTCTTC. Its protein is CASSVAGTGWDNEQFF.

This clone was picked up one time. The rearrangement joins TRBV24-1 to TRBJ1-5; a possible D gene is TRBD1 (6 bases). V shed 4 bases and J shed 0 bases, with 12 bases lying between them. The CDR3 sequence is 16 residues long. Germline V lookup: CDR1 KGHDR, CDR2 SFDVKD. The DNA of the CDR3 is TGTGCCACCAGTGACCACGGGACACATAGCAATCAGCCCCAGCATTTT. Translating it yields CATSDHGTHSNQPQHF.

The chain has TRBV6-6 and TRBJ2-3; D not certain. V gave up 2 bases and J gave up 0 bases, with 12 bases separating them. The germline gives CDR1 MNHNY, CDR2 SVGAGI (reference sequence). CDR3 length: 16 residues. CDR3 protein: CASSYRGVSSTDTQYF. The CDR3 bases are TGTGCCAGCAGTTACCGCGGAGTCTCTAGCACAGATACGCAGTATTTT.

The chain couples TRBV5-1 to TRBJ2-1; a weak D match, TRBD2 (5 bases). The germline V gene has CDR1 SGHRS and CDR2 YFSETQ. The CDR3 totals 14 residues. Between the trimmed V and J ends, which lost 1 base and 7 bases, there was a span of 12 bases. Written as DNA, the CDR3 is TGCGCCAGCAGCTTGTCGGGGAATAGGAATGAGCAGTTCTTC. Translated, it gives CASSLSGNRNEQFF.

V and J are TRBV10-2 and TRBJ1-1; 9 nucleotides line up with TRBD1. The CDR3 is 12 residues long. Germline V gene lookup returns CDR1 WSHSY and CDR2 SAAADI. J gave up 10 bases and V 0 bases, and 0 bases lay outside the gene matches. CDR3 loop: CASSESDRGAFF. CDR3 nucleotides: TGCGCCAGCAGTGAGTCGGACAGGGGAGCTTTCTTT.

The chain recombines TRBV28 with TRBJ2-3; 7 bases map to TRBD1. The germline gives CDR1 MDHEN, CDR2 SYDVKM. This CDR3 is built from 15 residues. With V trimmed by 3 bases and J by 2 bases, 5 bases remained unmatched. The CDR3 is CASSLGTASTDTQYF. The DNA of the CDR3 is TGTGCCAGCAGTTTGGGGACAGCCTCCACAGATACGCAGTATTTT.

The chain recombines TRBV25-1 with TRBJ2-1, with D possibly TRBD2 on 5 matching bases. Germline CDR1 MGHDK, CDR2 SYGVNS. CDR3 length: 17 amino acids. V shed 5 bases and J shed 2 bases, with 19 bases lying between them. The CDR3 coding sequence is TGTGCCAGCAGTCAAGAAAAGGACTTTCGAGCCTACAATGAGCAGTTCTTC. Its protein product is CASSQEKDFRAYNEQFF.

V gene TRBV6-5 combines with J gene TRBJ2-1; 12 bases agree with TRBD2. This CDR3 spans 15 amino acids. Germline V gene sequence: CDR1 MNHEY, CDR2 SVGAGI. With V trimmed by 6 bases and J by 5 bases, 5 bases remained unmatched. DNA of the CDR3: TGTGCCAGCAGCTCGGGACTAGCGGGCGACAATGAGCAGTTCTTC. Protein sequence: CASSSGLAGDNEQFF.

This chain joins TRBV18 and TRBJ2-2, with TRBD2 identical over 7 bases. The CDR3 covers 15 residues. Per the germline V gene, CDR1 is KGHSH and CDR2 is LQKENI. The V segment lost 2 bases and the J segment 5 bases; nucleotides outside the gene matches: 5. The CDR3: CASSPGAGVTGELFF. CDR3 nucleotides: TGTGCCAGCTCACCAGGGGCGGGAGTAACCGGGGAGCTGTTTTTT.

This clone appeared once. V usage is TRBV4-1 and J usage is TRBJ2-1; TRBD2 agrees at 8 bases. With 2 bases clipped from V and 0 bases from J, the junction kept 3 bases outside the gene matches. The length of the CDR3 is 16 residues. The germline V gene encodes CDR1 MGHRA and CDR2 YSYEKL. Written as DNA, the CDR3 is TGCGCCAGCAGCCAAATAGCGGGGAGCTCCTACAATGAGCAGTTCTTC. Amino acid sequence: CASSQIAGSSYNEQFF.

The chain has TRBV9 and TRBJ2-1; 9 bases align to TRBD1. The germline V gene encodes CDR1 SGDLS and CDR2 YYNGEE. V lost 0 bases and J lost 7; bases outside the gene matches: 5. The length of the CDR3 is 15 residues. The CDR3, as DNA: TGTGCCAGCAGCGTAGGACAGGGGGGTGTAAATGAGCAGTTCTTC. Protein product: CASSVGQGGVNEQFF.

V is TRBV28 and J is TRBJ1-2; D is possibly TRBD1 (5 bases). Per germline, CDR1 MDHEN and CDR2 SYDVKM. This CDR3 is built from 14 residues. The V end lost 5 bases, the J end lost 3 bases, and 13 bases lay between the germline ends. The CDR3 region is CASSAGGRDYGYTF. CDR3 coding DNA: TGTGCCAGCAGTGCGGGGGGGAGAGACTATGGCTACACCTTC.

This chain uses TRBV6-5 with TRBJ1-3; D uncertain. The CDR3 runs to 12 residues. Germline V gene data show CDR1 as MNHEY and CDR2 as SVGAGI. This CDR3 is CAAGISWNTIYF. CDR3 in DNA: TGTGCAGCCGGGATCAGCTGGAACACCATATATTTT.

The CDR3 sequence is CASAGEVSGNTIYF. In DNA, the CDR3 is TGTGCCAGCGCCGGGGAGGTCTCTGGAAACACCATATATTTT. This chain joins TRBV2 and TRBJ1-3, with unresolved D. The germline V gene has CDR1 SNHLY and CDR2 FYNNEI. The CDR3 extends over 14 amino acids. Trimming shortened V by 8 bases and J by 0 bases, and 11 bases separated the two germline ends. Complete variable domain (other parts from reference TRBV2 and TRBJ1-3): EPEVTQTPSHQVTQMGQEVILRCVPISNHLYFYWYRQILGQKVEFLVSFYNNEISEKSEIFDDQFSVERPDGSNFTLKIRSTKLEDSAMYFCASAGEVSGNTIYFGEGSWLTVV.

This CDR3 reads CASTKADSYEQYF. The CDR3 DNA follows: TGTGCCAGCACGAAGGCGGACTCCTACGAGCAGTACTTC. The chain is built from TRBV6-6 and TRBJ2-7, with D uncertain. The CDR3 has 13 amino acids. Per the germline V gene, CDR1 is MNHNY and CDR2 is SVGAGI (reference sequence). Trimming removed 7 bases from V and 0 bases from J, with 10 bases in between.

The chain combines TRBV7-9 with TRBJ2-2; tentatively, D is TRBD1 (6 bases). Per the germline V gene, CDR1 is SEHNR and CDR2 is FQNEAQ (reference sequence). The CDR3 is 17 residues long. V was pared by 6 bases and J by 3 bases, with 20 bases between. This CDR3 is CASSSLWADRYTGELFF. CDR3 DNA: TGTGCCAGCAGTTCCCTGTGGGCTGACAGGTACACCGGGGAGCTGTTTTTT.

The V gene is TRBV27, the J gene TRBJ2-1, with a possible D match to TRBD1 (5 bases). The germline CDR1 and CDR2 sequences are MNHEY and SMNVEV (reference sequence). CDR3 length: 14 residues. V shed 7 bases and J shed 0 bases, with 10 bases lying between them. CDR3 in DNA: TGTGCCAGCACAGGGTCCTACTCCTACAATGAGCAGTTCTTC. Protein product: CASTGSYSYNEQFF.

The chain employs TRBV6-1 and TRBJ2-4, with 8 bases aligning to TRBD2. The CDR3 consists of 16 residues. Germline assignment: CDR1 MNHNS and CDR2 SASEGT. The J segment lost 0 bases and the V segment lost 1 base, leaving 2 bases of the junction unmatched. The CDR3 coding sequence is TGTGCCAGCAGTGAAGGGCTAGCGGGAGCCAAAAACATTCAGTACTTC. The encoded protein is CASSEGLAGAKNIQYF.

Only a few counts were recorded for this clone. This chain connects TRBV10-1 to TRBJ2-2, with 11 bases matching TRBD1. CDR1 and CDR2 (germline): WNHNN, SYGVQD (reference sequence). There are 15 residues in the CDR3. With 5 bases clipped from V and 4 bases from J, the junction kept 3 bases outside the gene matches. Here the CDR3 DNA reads TGCGCCAGCAGTCCCGGGACAGGGGGCACCGGGGAGCTGTTTTTT. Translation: CASSPGTGGTGELFF.

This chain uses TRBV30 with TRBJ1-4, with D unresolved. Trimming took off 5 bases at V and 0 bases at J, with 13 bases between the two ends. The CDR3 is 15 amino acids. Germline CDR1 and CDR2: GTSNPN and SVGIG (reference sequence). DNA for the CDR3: TGTGCCTGGGGGCGGAGTGCGGCAACTAATGAAAAACTGTTTTTT. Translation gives CAWGRSAATNEKLFF.

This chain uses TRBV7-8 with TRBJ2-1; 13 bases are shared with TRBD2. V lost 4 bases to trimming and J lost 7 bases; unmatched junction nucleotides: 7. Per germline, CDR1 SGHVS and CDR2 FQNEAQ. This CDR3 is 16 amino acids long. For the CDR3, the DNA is TGTGCCAGCAGCTCCCGGACTAGCGGGAGACGGAATGAGCAGTTCTTC. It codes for CASSSRTSGRRNEQFF.

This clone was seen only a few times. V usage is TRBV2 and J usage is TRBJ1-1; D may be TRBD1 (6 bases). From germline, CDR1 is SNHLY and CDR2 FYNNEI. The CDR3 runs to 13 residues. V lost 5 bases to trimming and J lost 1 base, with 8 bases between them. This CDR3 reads CASSRDTNTEAFF. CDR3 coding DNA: TGTGCCAGCAGTAGGGACACGAACACTGAAGCTTTCTTT. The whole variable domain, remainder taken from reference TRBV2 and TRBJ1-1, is EPEVTQTPSHQVTQMGQEVILRCVPISNHLYFYWYRQILGQKVEFLVSFYNNEISEKSEIFDDQFSVERPDGSNFTLKIRSTKLEDSAMYFCASSRDTNTEAFFGQGTRLTVV.

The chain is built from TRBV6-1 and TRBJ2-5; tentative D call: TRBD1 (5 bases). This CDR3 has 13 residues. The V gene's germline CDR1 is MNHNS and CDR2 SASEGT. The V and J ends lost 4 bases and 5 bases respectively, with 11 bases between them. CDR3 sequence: CASSATGHETQYF. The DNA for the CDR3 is TGTGCCAGCAGTGCCACCGGACACGAGACCCAGTACTTC.

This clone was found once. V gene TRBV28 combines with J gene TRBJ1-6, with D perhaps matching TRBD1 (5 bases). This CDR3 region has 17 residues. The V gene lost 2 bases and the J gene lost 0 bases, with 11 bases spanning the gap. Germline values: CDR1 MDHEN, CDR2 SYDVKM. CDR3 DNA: TGTGCCAGCAGTTTAGCCCAGGGACTCTCCTATAATTCACCCCTCCACTTT. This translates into CASSLAQGLSYNSPLHF.

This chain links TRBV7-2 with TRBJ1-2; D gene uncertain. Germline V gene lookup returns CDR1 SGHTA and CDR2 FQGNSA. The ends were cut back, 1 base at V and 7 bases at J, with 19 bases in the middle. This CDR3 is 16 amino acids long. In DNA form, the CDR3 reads TGTGCCAGCAGCTTAGTGACTGCGAGGGCGGCGGGTGGCTACACCTTC. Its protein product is CASSLVTARAAGGYTF.

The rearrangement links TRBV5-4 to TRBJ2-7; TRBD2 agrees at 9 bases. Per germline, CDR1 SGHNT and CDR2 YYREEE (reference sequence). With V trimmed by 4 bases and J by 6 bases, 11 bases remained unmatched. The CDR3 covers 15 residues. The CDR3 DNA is TGTGCCAGCAGCCCTCTTGTTAGCGGGAGTACCGAGCAGTACTTC. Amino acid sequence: CASSPLVSGSTEQYF.

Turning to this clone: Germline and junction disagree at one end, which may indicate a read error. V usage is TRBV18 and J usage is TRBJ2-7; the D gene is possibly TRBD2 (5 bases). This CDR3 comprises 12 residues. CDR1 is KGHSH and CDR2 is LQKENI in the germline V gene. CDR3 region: CASSPPGLPGNF. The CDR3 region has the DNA TGTGCCAGCTCACCCCCCGGGCTCCCGGGGAACTTC.

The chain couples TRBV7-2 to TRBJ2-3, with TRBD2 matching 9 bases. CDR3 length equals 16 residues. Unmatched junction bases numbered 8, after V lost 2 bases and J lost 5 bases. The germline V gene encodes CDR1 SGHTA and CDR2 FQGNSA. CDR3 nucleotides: TGTGCCAGCAGCTTAAACGGCGGGAGGGTGGGAGATACGCAGTATTTT. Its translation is CASSLNGGRVGDTQYF.